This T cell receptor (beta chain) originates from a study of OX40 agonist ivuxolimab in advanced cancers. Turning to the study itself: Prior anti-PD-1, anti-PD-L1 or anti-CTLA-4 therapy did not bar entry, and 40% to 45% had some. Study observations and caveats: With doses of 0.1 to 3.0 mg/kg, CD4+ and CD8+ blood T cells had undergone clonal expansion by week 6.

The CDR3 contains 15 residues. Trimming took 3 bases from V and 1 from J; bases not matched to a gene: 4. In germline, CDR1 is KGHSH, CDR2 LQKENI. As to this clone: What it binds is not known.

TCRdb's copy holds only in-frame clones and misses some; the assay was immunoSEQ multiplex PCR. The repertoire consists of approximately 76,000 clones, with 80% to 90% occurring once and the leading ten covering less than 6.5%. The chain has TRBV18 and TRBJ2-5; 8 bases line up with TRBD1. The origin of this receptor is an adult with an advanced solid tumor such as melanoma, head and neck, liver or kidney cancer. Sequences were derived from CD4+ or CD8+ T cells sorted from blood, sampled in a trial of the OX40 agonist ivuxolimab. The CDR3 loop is CASSPGQAFQETQYF. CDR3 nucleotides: TGTGCCAGCTCACCGGGACAGGCTTTCCAAGAGACCCAGTACTTC.